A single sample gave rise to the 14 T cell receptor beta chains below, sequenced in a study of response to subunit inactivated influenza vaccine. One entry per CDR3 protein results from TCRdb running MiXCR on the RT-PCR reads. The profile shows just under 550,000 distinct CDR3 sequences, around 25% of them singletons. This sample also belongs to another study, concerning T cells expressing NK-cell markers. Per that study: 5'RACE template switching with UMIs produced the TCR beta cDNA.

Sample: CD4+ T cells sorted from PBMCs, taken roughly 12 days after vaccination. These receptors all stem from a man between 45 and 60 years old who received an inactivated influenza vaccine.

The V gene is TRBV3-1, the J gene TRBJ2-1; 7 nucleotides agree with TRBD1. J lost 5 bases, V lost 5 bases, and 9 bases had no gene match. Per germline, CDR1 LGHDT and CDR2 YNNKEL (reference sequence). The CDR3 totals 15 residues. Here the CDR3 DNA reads TGTGCCAGCAGCGTACCGGGACAGAGTAACAATGAGCAGTTCTTC. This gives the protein CASSVPGQSNNEQFF.

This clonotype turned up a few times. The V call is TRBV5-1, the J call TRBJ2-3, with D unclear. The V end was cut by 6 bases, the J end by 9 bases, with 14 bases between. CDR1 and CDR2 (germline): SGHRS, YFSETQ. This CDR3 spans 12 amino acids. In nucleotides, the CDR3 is TGCGCCAGCACCAACGAACTGCGGACGCAGTATTTT. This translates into CASTNELRTQYF.

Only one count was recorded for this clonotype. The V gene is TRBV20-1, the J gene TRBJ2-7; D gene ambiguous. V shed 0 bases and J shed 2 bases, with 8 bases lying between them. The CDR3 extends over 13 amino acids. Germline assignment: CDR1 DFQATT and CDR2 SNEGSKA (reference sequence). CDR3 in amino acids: CSARDVGAYEQYF. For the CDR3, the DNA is TGCAGTGCTAGAGACGTCGGAGCCTACGAGCAGTACTTC.

In nucleotides, the CDR3 is TGTGCCAGCAGCCTCGAGCCGAGAAGACGTCAAGAGCAGTACTTC. Translating it yields CASSLEPRRRQEQYF. This chain joins TRBV7-2 and TRBJ2-7; no firm D call. V dropped 5 bases and J dropped 7 bases, with 21 bases sitting between them. Germline values: CDR1 SGHTA, CDR2 FQGNSA. There are 15 residues in the CDR3.

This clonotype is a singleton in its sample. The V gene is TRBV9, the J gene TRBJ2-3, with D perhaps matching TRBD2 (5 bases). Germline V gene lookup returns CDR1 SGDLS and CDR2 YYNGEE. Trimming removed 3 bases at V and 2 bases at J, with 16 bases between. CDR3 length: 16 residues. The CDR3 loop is CASSEPLGAATDTQYF. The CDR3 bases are TGTGCCAGCAGCGAACCTTTGGGAGCGGCCACAGATACGCAGTATTTT.

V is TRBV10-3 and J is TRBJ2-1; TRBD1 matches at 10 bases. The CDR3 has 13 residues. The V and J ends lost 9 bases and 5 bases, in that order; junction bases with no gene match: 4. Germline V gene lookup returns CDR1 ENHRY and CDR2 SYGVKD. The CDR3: CAMMGQGNNEQFF. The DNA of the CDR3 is TGTGCCATGATGGGACAGGGGAACAATGAGCAGTTCTTC.

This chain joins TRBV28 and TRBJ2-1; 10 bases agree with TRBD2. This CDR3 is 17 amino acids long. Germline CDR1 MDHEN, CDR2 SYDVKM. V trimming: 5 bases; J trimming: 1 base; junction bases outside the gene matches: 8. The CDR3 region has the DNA TGTGCCAGCAGTCCCTTGCAGCGGGAGGGGTCCTACAATGAGCAGTTCTTC. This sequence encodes CASSPLQREGSYNEQFF.

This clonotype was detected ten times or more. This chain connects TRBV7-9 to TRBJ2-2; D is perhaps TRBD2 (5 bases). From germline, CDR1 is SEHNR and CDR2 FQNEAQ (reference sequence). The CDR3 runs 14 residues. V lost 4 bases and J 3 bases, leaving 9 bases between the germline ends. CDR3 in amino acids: CASSSRRDTGELFF. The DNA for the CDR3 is TGTGCCAGCAGCTCCCGGCGGGACACCGGGGAGCTGTTTTTT. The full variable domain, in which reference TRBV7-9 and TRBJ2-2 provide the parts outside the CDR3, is DTGVSQNPRHKITKRGQNVTFRCDPISEHNRLYWYRQTLGQGPEFLTYFQNEAQLEKSRLLSDRFSAERPKGSFSTLEIQRTEQGDSAMYLCASSSRRDTGELFFGEGSRLTVL.

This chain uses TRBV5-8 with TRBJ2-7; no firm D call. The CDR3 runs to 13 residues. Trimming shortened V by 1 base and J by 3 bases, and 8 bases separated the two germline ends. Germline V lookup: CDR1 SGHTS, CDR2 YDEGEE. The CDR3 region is CASSLMVGYEQYF. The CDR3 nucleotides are TGTGCCAGCAGCTTGATGGTCGGCTACGAGCAGTACTTC.

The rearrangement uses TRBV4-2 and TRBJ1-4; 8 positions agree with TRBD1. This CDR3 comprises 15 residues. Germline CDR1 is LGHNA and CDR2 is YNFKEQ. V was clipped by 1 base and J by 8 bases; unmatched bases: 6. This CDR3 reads CASSQGTGGVEKLFF. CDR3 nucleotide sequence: TGTGCCAGCAGCCAAGGCACAGGGGGAGTGGAAAAACTGTTTTTT.

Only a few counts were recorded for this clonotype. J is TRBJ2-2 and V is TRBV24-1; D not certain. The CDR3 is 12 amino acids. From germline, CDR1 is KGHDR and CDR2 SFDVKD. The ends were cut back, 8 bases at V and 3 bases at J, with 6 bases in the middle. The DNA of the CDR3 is TGTGCCACCAAAGACTACACCGGGGAGCTGTTTTTT. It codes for CATKDYTGELFF.

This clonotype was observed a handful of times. CDR3 region: CASSQESGGTFKFF. The CDR3 region has the DNA TGCGCCAGCAGCCAAGAGTCGGGCGGCACGTTCAAGTTCTTC. The rearrangement joins TRBV4-3 to TRBJ2-1; no firm D call. Deletions cut 0 bases from V and 14 bases from J, with 17 bases between. Germline V CDR1 and CDR2: LGHNA, YSLEER. This CDR3 region has 14 residues.

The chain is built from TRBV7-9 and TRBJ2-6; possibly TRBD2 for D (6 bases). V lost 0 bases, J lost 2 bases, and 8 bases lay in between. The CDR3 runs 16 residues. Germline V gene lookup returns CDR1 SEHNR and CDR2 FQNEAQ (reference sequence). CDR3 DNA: TGTGCCAGCAGCTTAGCGGGGGGTCCTGGGGCCAACGTCCTGACTTTC. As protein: CASSLAGGPGANVLTF.

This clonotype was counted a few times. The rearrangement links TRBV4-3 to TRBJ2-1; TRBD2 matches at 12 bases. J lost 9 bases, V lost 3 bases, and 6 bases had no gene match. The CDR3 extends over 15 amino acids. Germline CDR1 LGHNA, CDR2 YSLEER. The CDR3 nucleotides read TGCGCCAGCAGCCATACTAGCGGGAGGCGGAGTGAGCAGTTCTTC. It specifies CASSHTSGRRSEQFF.